These 30 T cell receptor beta chains originate from one sample sequenced in a study of OX40 agonist ivuxolimab in advanced cancers. Libraries were prepared by immunoSEQ multiplex PCR; TCRdb keeps only in-frame clonotypes and omits some of them. This sample has about 62,000 clones; approximately 81% occur once, and the top ten carry 4%. Sequenced material: CD4+ or CD8+ T cells sorted from blood, taken in a trial of the OX40 agonist ivuxolimab. The receptors here all came from an adult with an advanced solid tumor such as melanoma, head and neck, liver or kidney cancer.

This chain uses TRBV6-6 with TRBJ2-7, with a weak D call TRBD1 (5 bases). The V end was cut by 0 bases, the J end by 5 bases, with 14 bases between. The CDR3 has 15 residues. CDR1 is MNHNY, CDR2 SVGAGI, per germline (reference sequence). The CDR3 protein is CASSYSTHQGHEQYF. CDR3 coding DNA: TGTGCCAGCAGTTACTCGACCCACCAGGGCCACGAGCAGTACTTC.

The J gene is TRBJ2-7, the V gene TRBV9, with 8 bases identical to TRBD1. Per the germline V gene, CDR1 is SGDLS and CDR2 is YYNGEE. The CDR3 loop spans 14 amino acids. The junction had 4 bases not matched to a gene; V was cut back by 2 bases and J by 3 bases. CDR3 region: CASSVATGDYEQYF. The CDR3 DNA sequence: TGTGCCAGCAGCGTCGCGACAGGGGACTACGAGCAGTACTTC.

This chain uses TRBV11-1 with TRBJ2-1, with TRBD1 as a possible D gene (5 bases). In germline, CDR1 is SGHAT, CDR2 FQDESV (reference sequence). V was cut by 4 bases and J by 2 bases, with 12 bases left in between. The CDR3 is 15 residues long. In nucleotides, the CDR3 is TGTGCCAGCAGCTCCGCGGACAAGACCTACAATGAGCAGTTCTTC. Amino acids: CASSSADKTYNEQFF. Looking up the rest from reference TRBV11-1 and TRBJ2-1 gives the full variable domain: EAEVAQSPRYKITEKSQAVAFWCDPISGHATLYWYRQILGQGPELLVQFQDESVVDDSQLPKDRFSAERLKGVDSTLKIQPAELGDSAMYLCASSSADKTYNEQFFGPGTRLTVL.

This chain uses TRBV6-1 with TRBJ2-2, with 10 bases identical to TRBD1. Trimming removed 5 bases from V and 8 bases from J; junction bases left unmatched: 5. This CDR3 is 14 amino acids long. Germline loops: CDR1 MNHNS, CDR2 SASEGT. The CDR3: CASSTDRGVGELFF. The CDR3 DNA follows: TGTGCCAGCAGTACGGACAGGGGGGTTGGGGAGCTGTTTTTT.

The V call is TRBV10-1, the J call TRBJ2-7; a weak D match, TRBD1 (5 bases). Germline-derived CDR1 and CDR2 are WNHNN and SYGVQD (reference sequence). CDR3 length equals 14 residues. The V end lost 4 bases, the J end lost 6 bases, and 16 bases lay between the germline ends. The CDR3 spells CASSGTGGAGEQYF. The DNA for the CDR3 is TGCGCCAGCAGTGGTACGGGTGGGGCCGGCGAGCAGTACTTC.

This chain connects TRBV6-5 to TRBJ2-1, with D maybe TRBD2 (5 bases). Per the germline V gene, CDR1 is MNHEY and CDR2 is SVGAGI. Trimming shortened V by 1 base and J by 5 bases, and 6 bases separated the two germline ends. The CDR3 runs 13 residues. The CDR3: CASSYLGDNEQFF. CDR3 bases: TGTGCCAGCAGTTACTTGGGAGACAATGAGCAGTTCTTC.

The chain links TRBV27 to TRBJ2-1; the D is unclear. CDR3 size: 10 residues. V shed 6 bases and J shed 14 bases, with 11 bases lying between them. CDR1 is MNHEY and CDR2 is SMNVEV in the germline V gene (reference sequence). The CDR3 loop reads CASRVLTKFF. The CDR3 DNA reads TGTGCCAGCAGGGTACTTACTAAGTTCTTC.

This clone was seen once. This sequence joins TRBV6-1 and TRBJ1-5; D call uncertain. The CDR3 contains 12 residues. Looked up from germline, CDR1 is MNHNS and CDR2 is SASEGT. V was shortened by 3 bases and J by 5 bases, with 5 bases between the two germline ends. In DNA form, the CDR3 reads TGTGCCAGCAGTGACGCGGATCAGCCCCAGCATTTT. It specifies CASSDADQPQHF.

This clone qualifies as medium-sized. The chain carries TRBV18 and TRBJ2-7, with 9 bases identical to TRBD1. The CDR3 totals 16 residues. The trim removed 0 bases at V and 3 bases at J, leaving 6 bases unmatched. The V gene's germline CDR1 is KGHSH and CDR2 LQKENI. The CDR3 spells CASSPPSGQGFYEQYF. The CDR3 coding sequence is TGTGCCAGCTCACCACCGTCGGGACAGGGTTTCTACGAGCAGTACTTC. Full variable domain (rest looked up from reference TRBV18 and TRBJ2-7): NAGVMQNPRHLVRRRGQEARLRCSPMKGHSHVYWYRQLPEEGLKFMVYLQKENIIDESGMPKERFSAEFPKEGPSILRIQQVVRGDSAAYFCASSPPSGQGFYEQYFGPGTRLTVT.

The chain joins TRBV7-3 to TRBJ2-7, with 11 bases aligning to TRBD1. Germline V gives CDR1 SGHTA, CDR2 FQGTGA. This CDR3 has 13 residues. With 5 bases clipped from V and 5 bases from J, the junction kept 2 bases outside the gene matches. The CDR3 sequence is CASSVGQGDEQYF. The CDR3, as DNA: TGTGCCAGCAGCGTGGGACAGGGGGACGAGCAGTACTTC.

By share of the sample, this clone is medium-sized (0.01 to 0.1%). The V and J genes are TRBV9 and TRBJ1-1, with TRBD1 matching 8 bases. CDR1 is SGDLS, CDR2 YYNGEE, per germline. The CDR3 covers 15 residues. V lost 4 bases to trimming and J lost 2 bases; unmatched junction nucleotides: 7. This CDR3 is CASSTAGTGNTEAFF. In DNA form, the CDR3 reads TGTGCCAGCAGCACAGCCGGGACAGGTAACACTGAAGCTTTCTTT.

This rearrangement joins TRBV29-1 to TRBJ2-5; unclear D gene. The CDR3 consists of 14 residues. Per germline, CDR1 SQVTM and CDR2 ANQGSEA. V dropped 2 bases and J dropped 4 bases, with 14 bases sitting between them. Written as DNA, the CDR3 is TGCAGCGTTGAACCCCCTCCACGTCGAGAGACCCAGTACTTC. Its protein is CSVEPPPRRETQYF.

The CDR3 region is CATGTSGTDTQYF. The CDR3 DNA sequence: TGTGCCACCGGGACTAGCGGCACAGATACGCAGTATTTT. V usage is TRBV14 and J usage is TRBJ2-3, with 10 positions matching TRBD2. Germline assignment: CDR1 SGHDN and CDR2 FVKESK. CDR3 length: 13 amino acids. Germline trimming cut 10 bases from V and 1 base from J; bases unmatched to any gene: 2.

The V call is TRBV28, the J call TRBJ1-2; a possible D gene is TRBD1 (5 bases). The CDR3 contains 15 residues. V shed 7 bases and J shed 2 bases, with 17 bases lying between them. Germline CDR1 MDHEN, CDR2 SYDVKM. The CDR3 region is CASTNPGGPNYGYTF. The CDR3 DNA reads TGTGCCAGCACCAATCCGGGGGGACCGAACTATGGCTACACCTTC.

V gene TRBV16 combines with J gene TRBJ1-5; TRBD1 is a possible D gene (6 bases). This CDR3 contains 15 residues. Trimming pared 2 bases from V and 3 bases from J, leaving 11 bases between. The V gene's germline CDR1 is KGHSY and CDR2 FQNENV. CDR3 DNA sequence: TGTGCCAGCAGCCAAGGGGGCCAACCCAATCAGCCCCAGCATTTT. Amino acid sequence: CASSQGGQPNQPQHF.

V usage is TRBV11-2 and J usage is TRBJ1-1; the D gene is possibly TRBD1 (5 bases). The germline V gene has CDR1 SGHAT and CDR2 FQNNGV. Trimming removed 7 bases at V and 0 bases at J, with 12 bases between. The CDR3 extends over 14 amino acids. CDR3 residues: CASTSGRMNTEAFF. The CDR3 DNA reads as TGTGCCAGCACCTCGGGGCGTATGAACACTGAAGCTTTCTTT. The full variable domain, completed using reference TRBV11-2 and TRBJ1-1, is EAGVAQSPRYKIIEKRQSVAFWCNPISGHATLYWYQQILGQGPKLLIQFQNNGVVDDSQLPKDRFSAERLKGVDSTLKIQPAKLEDSAVYLCASTSGRMNTEAFFGQGTRLTVV.

This chain uses TRBV5-6 with TRBJ2-2; D may correspond to TRBD1 or TRBD2 (5 bases each). Germline CDR1 and CDR2: SGHDT and YYEEEE. Trimming removed 4 bases from V and 7 bases from J, with 23 bases in between. This CDR3 comprises 17 residues. CDR3 protein: CASSPGTLRTEGGELFF. The CDR3 region has the DNA TGTGCCAGCAGCCCGGGGACGCTGAGAACGGAAGGCGGGGAGCTGTTTTTT.

The CDR3 reads CASSFPSPLQFF. The CDR3 nucleotides read TGTGCCAGCAGCTTCCCCTCTCCCCTTCAGTTCTTC. The gene calls are TRBV11-2 and TRBJ2-1; the D is unclear. Germline CDR1 SGHAT, CDR2 FQNNGV. V lost 3 bases and J 13 bases, leaving 13 bases between the germline ends. This CDR3 is built from 12 residues.

The gene calls are TRBV7-8 and TRBJ1-2; 9 positions agree with TRBD1. Germline lookup yields CDR1 SGHVS and CDR2 FQNEAQ. CDR3 length equals 16 residues. Trimming at V came to 4 bases and at J to 3 bases, leaving 9 bases not matched to a gene. The chain's CDR3 is CASSYPGQGEHYGYTF. The DNA for the CDR3 is TGTGCCAGCAGCTATCCGGGACAGGGAGAACACTATGGCTACACCTTC.

The chain is built from TRBV10-3 and TRBJ1-1; unclear D gene. The CDR3 loop spans 20 amino acids. The V and J ends lost 0 bases and 2 bases respectively, with 25 bases between them. CDR1 is ENHRY, CDR2 SYGVKD, per germline. The CDR3 region is CAISESASYPPRRVNTEAFF. In DNA, the CDR3 is TGTGCCATCAGTGAGTCGGCCTCCTACCCCCCCCGTAGGGTCAACACTGAAGCTTTCTTT.

In DNA, the CDR3 is TGTGCCAGCTCACCCCAACAGGGAGAATCCTACGAGCAGTACTTC. Translating it yields CASSPQQGESYEQYF. The J gene is TRBJ2-7, the V gene TRBV18, with D possibly being TRBD1 (6 bases). Germline lookup yields CDR1 KGHSH and CDR2 LQKENI. Between the trimmed V and J ends, which lost 3 bases and 1 base, there was a span of 13 bases. This CDR3 has 15 amino acids. The complete variable domain, with remaining parts taken from reference TRBV18 and TRBJ2-7, reads NAGVMQNPRHLVRRRGQEARLRCSPMKGHSHVYWYRQLPEEGLKFMVYLQKENIIDESGMPKERFSAEFPKEGPSILRIQQVVRGDSAAYFCASSPQQGESYEQYFGPGTRLTVT.

V and J are TRBV15 and TRBJ1-2, with D perhaps TRBD1 (5 bases). Per germline, CDR1 LNHNV and CDR2 YYDKDF (reference sequence). The CDR3 runs 14 residues. Trimming shortened V by 0 bases and J by 6 bases, and 11 bases separated the two germline ends. The CDR3 nucleotides read TGTGCCACCAGCAGAGAGACGACAGAGGATGGCTACACCTTC. Its translation: CATSRETTEDGYTF.

J is TRBJ2-1 and V is TRBV7-9; TRBD2 is a possible D gene (6 bases). Trimming stripped 4 bases from V and 7 bases from J, with 14 bases between. Germline V gene sequence: CDR1 SEHNR, CDR2 FQNEAQ (reference sequence). The CDR3 is made up of 14 amino acids. The CDR3 region is CASSSGAGKNEQFF. In DNA form, the CDR3 reads TGTGCCAGCAGCTCCGGGGCGGGAAAGAATGAGCAGTTCTTC.

The chain carries TRBV2 and TRBJ1-2; tentative D call: TRBD1 (5 bases). This CDR3 has 13 amino acids. V was clipped by 3 bases and J by 3 bases, with 8 bases between them. The germline V gene has CDR1 SNHLY and CDR2 FYNNEI. In nucleotides, the CDR3 is TGTGCCAGCAGTGAGGGGGAAGACTATGGCTACACCTTC. This encodes CASSEGEDYGYTF. Together with reference TRBV2 and TRBJ1-2, the CDR3 gives the full variable domain: EPEVTQTPSHQVTQMGQEVILRCVPISNHLYFYWYRQILGQKVEFLVSFYNNEISEKSEIFDDQFSVERPDGSNFTLKIRSTKLEDSAMYFCASSEGEDYGYTFGSGTRLTVV.

This clone has a single count. The chain joins TRBV4-1 to TRBJ2-1; D ambiguous. Between the trimmed V and J ends, which lost 2 bases and 0 bases, there was a span of 11 bases. The germline V gene has CDR1 MGHRA and CDR2 YSYEKL. The CDR3 covers 16 residues. The CDR3 is CASSQLDLLSYNEQFF. The CDR3 bases are TGCGCCAGCAGCCAACTAGACCTCCTCTCCTACAATGAGCAGTTCTTC.

The genes are TRBV9 and TRBJ2-2, with 9 bases fitting TRBD2. Germline CDR1 SGDLS, CDR2 YYNGEE. With V trimmed by 0 bases and J by 7 bases, 7 bases remained unmatched. This CDR3 spans 16 amino acids. CDR3 in DNA: TGTGCCAGCAGCGTAGGGGGTAGCGGGAGCTTCGGGGAGCTGTTTTTT. It is translated as CASSVGGSGSFGELFF.

The chain joins TRBV2 to TRBJ1-5, with D possibly TRBD1 on 5 matching bases. Germline-derived CDR1 and CDR2 are SNHLY and FYNNEI. V lost 2 bases and J 4 bases, leaving 12 bases between the germline ends. The CDR3 totals 15 residues. The CDR3 sequence is CASSEMGVGNQPQHF. The CDR3 DNA sequence: TGTGCCAGCAGTGAAATGGGGGTAGGGAATCAGCCCCAGCATTTT.

The V gene is TRBV5-3, the J gene TRBJ2-5; D is undetermined. TRBV5-3 is sorted into the ORF group, with uncertain function. V was cut by 9 bases and J by 5 bases, with 17 bases left in between. This CDR3 contains 13 residues. This chain's CDR3 is CATRCGDGETQYF. Here the CDR3 DNA reads TGTGCCACGAGGTGCGGCGACGGGGAGACCCAGTACTTC.

The chain joins TRBV18 to TRBJ2-6; D unclear. The V end lost 6 bases, the J end lost 1 base, and 16 bases lay between the germline ends. Germline V gene sequence: CDR1 KGHSH, CDR2 LQKENI. The CDR3 runs to 17 residues. The CDR3 protein is CASSPSTLGSGANVLTF. DNA for the CDR3: TGTGCCAGCTCCCCTTCCACCCTCGGGTCTGGGGCCAACGTCCTGACTTTC.

The chain couples TRBV11-3 to TRBJ2-5; D is perhaps TRBD1 (6 bases). Germline lookup yields CDR1 SGHNT and CDR2 YENEEA. The CDR3 runs 15 residues. Trimming cost V 4 bases and J 4 bases, with 16 bases left between them. CDR3 DNA: TGTGCCAGCAGCTCCGGTGGGAGCAGGGGAGAGACCCAGTACTTC. As protein: CASSSGGSRGETQYF.